The 21 T cell receptor beta chains below were found in one sample sequenced in a study of shared clonotypes between healthy human individuals (TCRdb year 2020). Library creation used the immunoSEQ multiplex PCR assay. TCRdb holds this immuneACCESS table with in-frame rearrangements only. Some clones are missing; in checked studies, unresolved V genes explain under half, and the rest has no known cause. The sample has millions of clones on record, more than 90% of them singletons. The ten largest account for 0.11% to 0.15% of the sample. Specimen: naive CD4+ T cells sorted from blood. The sample's cell subset or site, from its label and the paper: CD45RA+ positively selected. These receptors all come from a man aged 18 to 30 in good health.

This chain links TRBV5-4 with TRBJ2-6, with 7 bases identical to TRBD1. Per germline, CDR1 SGHNT and CDR2 YYREEE (reference sequence). This CDR3 spans 18 amino acids. Unmatched junction bases numbered 9, after V lost 3 bases and J lost 0 bases. Here the CDR3 reads CASSYNPTGNSGANVLTF. The CDR3 DNA sequence: TGTGCCAGCAGCTACAACCCGACAGGGAACTCTGGGGCCAACGTCCTGACTTTC.

In its sample, this clone was seen once. V usage is TRBV19 and J usage is TRBJ2-2; 8 bases fit TRBD1. Germline values: CDR1 LNHDA, CDR2 SQIVND (reference sequence). V was clipped by 7 bases and J by 4 bases; unmatched bases: 8. The CDR3 runs to 15 residues. The CDR3 coding sequence is TGTGCCAGTAAATTCCGGACAGGGCCCACCGGGGAGCTGTTTTTT. This gives the protein CASKFRTGPTGELFF.

This sequence joins TRBV6-5 and TRBJ2-1; 7 nucleotides agree with TRBD2. Losses at the gene ends were 0 bases for V and 9 bases for J; bases not matched to a gene: 8. The germline V gene has CDR1 MNHEY and CDR2 SVGAGI. The CDR3 covers 15 residues. CDR3 residues: CASSYSSGRAGEQFF. The CDR3 DNA reads as TGTGCCAGCAGTTACTCGAGTGGGAGGGCCGGTGAGCAGTTCTTC.

Of note for this clone: The sample holds other DNA sequences that translate to the same CDR3. The V and J genes are TRBV6-5 and TRBJ2-5, with TRBD1 matching 9 bases. Germline CDR1 MNHEY, CDR2 SVGAGI. CDR3 length: 16 amino acids. Trimming took 0 bases from V and 4 from J; bases not matched to a gene: 6. CDR3 in amino acids: CASSYSGTGTGETQYF. The CDR3 bases are TGTGCCAGCAGTTACTCCGGGACAGGGACAGGAGAGACCCAGTACTTC.

V is TRBV11-3 and J is TRBJ2-3, with 15 positions matching TRBD2. With V trimmed by 5 bases and J by 4 bases, 4 bases remained unmatched. CDR3 length: 16 residues. Germline CDR1 and CDR2: SGHNT and YENEEA. The CDR3 sequence is CASSPGLAGGSDTQYF. As DNA, the CDR3 is TGTGCCAGCAGCCCTGGACTAGCGGGGGGGTCAGATACGCAGTATTTT.

The chain uses TRBV29-1 and TRBJ1-4; TRBD1 aligns across 7 bases. Germline CDR1 and CDR2: SQVTM and ANQGSEA. The J segment lost 7 bases and the V segment lost 7 bases, leaving 12 bases of the junction unmatched. The CDR3 is 14 amino acids. CDR3 DNA sequence: TGCAGCGCGGACCAGGGGGGCGCGGGTGAAAAACTGTTTTTT. It codes for CSADQGGAGEKLFF.

The chain uses TRBV4-3 and TRBJ2-6; D is ambiguous. The CDR3 covers 19 residues. Germline CDR1 and CDR2: LGHNA and YSLEER. Between the trimmed V and J ends, which lost 1 base and 4 bases, there was a span of 20 bases. CDR3 residues: CASSQALVGSVSGANVLTF. CDR3 bases: TGCGCCAGCAGCCAAGCCCTGGTAGGGTCCGTATCGGGGGCCAACGTCCTGACTTTC.

The chain combines TRBV5-6 with TRBJ1-5; possibly TRBD1 for D (5 bases). CDR3 size: 15 residues. V lost 2 bases to trimming and J lost 0 bases, with 9 bases between them. The germline V gene has CDR1 SGHDT and CDR2 YYEEEE. The CDR3 reads CASSFAGISNQPQHF. CDR3 in DNA: TGTGCCAGCAGCTTCGCAGGGATTAGCAATCAGCCCCAGCATTTT.

The V and J genes are TRBV4-3 and TRBJ2-7; maybe TRBD2 (5 bases). This CDR3 is 15 amino acids long. Germline V lookup: CDR1 LGHNA, CDR2 YSLEER. V lost 1 base, J lost 3 bases, and 13 bases lay in between. CDR3 in amino acids: CASSQGSGEFYEQYF. CDR3 coding DNA: TGCGCCAGCAGCCAAGGTTCCGGGGAGTTCTACGAGCAGTACTTC.

The chain has TRBV10-3 and TRBJ1-1; no reliable D call. V lost 5 bases and J 0 bases, leaving 10 bases between the germline ends. Germline CDR1 ENHRY, CDR2 SYGVKD. CDR3 length equals 14 residues. CDR3 DNA: TGTGCCATCAGTCGGGAGGAGATGAACACTGAAGCTTTCTTT. The encoded protein is CAISREEMNTEAFF.

Regarding this clone: Distinct nucleotide sequences in the sample also encode this CDR3. V and J are TRBV7-2 and TRBJ2-7; D might be TRBD2 (6 bases). Germline V gene data show CDR1 as SGHTA and CDR2 as FQGNSA. Trimming pared 0 bases from V and 3 bases from J, leaving 6 bases between. There are 13 residues in the CDR3. CDR3 loop: CASSLAEGYEQYF. As DNA, the CDR3 is TGTGCCAGCAGCTTAGCGGAGGGCTACGAGCAGTACTTC.

The CDR3 DNA sequence: TGTGCCAGCAGCCTACTAGCGGGAGAAGGAGAGACCCAGTACTTC. It encodes CASSLLAGEGETQYF. This rearrangement joins TRBV9 to TRBJ2-5, with 11 bases that match TRBD2. After removal of 4 bases from V and 4 bases from J, the junction contained 6 bases not matched to a gene. The CDR3 has 15 residues. Germline V CDR1 and CDR2: SGDLS, YYNGEE.

Written as DNA, the CDR3 is TGTGCCAGTAGCCTAGCAGGGGCGAACGAAAAACTGTTTTTT. Protein: CASSLAGANEKLFF. This rearrangement joins TRBV19 to TRBJ1-4; tentatively, D is TRBD1 (6 bases). V was trimmed by 6 bases and J by 8 bases, leaving 16 bases between them. Germline V gene sequence: CDR1 LNHDA, CDR2 SQIVND (reference sequence). CDR3 length: 14 amino acids.

The chain is built from TRBV19 and TRBJ2-5; TRBD2 matches at 9 bases. This CDR3 contains 14 residues. J lost 5 bases, V lost 4 bases, and 5 bases had no gene match. CDR1 is LNHDA and CDR2 is SQIVND in the germline V gene (reference sequence). CDR3 loop: CASSNGGGVETQYF. CDR3 sequence (DNA): TGTGCCAGTAGTAACGGCGGGGGGGTTGAGACCCAGTACTTC.

The chain couples TRBV19 to TRBJ1-2; 7 nucleotides align to TRBD1. V was pared by 5 bases and J by 8 bases, with 11 bases of the junction left unmatched. Germline V lookup: CDR1 LNHDA, CDR2 SQIVND (reference sequence). The CDR3 runs 14 residues. CDR3: CASSEGAATGGYTF. CDR3 coding DNA: TGTGCCAGTAGTGAGGGGGCTGCCACTGGAGGCTACACCTTC. Variable domain in full (rest from reference TRBV19 and TRBJ1-2): DGGITQSPKYLFRKEGQNVTLSCEQNLNHDAMYWYRQDPGQGLRLIYYSQIVNDFQKGDIAEGYSVSREKKESFPLTVTSAQKNPTAFYLCASSEGAATGGYTFGSGTRLTVV.

The J gene is TRBJ2-5, the V gene TRBV7-9; the match to TRBD2 covers 9 bases. CDR3 size: 15 residues. The V segment lost 1 base and the J segment 1 base; nucleotides outside the gene matches: 1. The germline V gene encodes CDR1 SEHNR and CDR2 FQNEAQ (reference sequence). CDR3 sequence reads: CASSLEAGGQETQYF. The CDR3 DNA reads as TGTGCCAGCAGCTTAGAAGCGGGAGGCCAAGAGACCCAGTACTTC. Variable domain in full (rest from reference TRBV7-9 and TRBJ2-5): DTGVSQNPRHKITKRGQNVTFRCDPISEHNRLYWYRQTLGQGPEFLTYFQNEAQLEKSRLLSDRFSAERPKGSFSTLEIQRTEQGDSAMYLCASSLEAGGQETQYFGPGTRLLVL.

The CDR3 is CASSLQGGVAHNEQFF. The CDR3 DNA is TGTGCCAGCAGCTTACAGGGCGGAGTTGCCCACAATGAGCAGTTCTTC. V usage is TRBV7-9 and J usage is TRBJ2-1; TRBD1 is a possible D gene (5 bases). CDR1 and CDR2 (germline): SEHNR, FQNEAQ (reference sequence). Trimming left V 2 bases short and J 5 bases short, with 16 bases between. The CDR3 is 16 residues long.

The V call is TRBV2, the J call TRBJ2-3, with TRBD2 identical over 7 bases. Looked up from germline, CDR1 is SNHLY and CDR2 is FYNNEI. The ends lost 8 bases at V and 0 bases at J; junction bases unmatched: 8. The CDR3 has 15 residues. CDR3 residues: CASSSSGVSTDTQYF. In DNA, the CDR3 is TGTGCCAGCTCTTCAAGCGGGGTCAGCACAGATACGCAGTATTTT.

The chain carries TRBV4-2 and TRBJ1-5, with D unclear. CDR3 length equals 14 residues. In germline, CDR1 is LGHNA, CDR2 YNFKEQ. V dropped 0 bases and J dropped 4 bases, with 7 bases sitting between them. The CDR3 DNA follows: TGTGCCAGCAGCCAAGACCAGATTAATCAGCCCCAGCATTTT. Its protein product is CASSQDQINQPQHF.

J is TRBJ1-1 and V is TRBV5-1; D uncertain. Per the germline V gene, CDR1 is SGHRS and CDR2 is YFSETQ. The CDR3 contains 16 residues. V was shortened by 2 bases and J by 3 bases, with 17 bases between the two germline ends. CDR3 nucleotides: TGCGCCAGCAGCTTCGGACGCGGCAGTCTGGACACTGAAGCTTTCTTT. Translating gives CASSFGRGSLDTEAFF.

The chain joins TRBV6-6 to TRBJ2-7; D is possibly TRBD2 (5 bases). The CDR3 runs to 14 residues. Germline V gene lookup returns CDR1 MNHNY and CDR2 SVGAGI (reference sequence). Trimming took off 10 bases at V and 3 bases at J, with 19 bases between the two ends. The CDR3 loop is CATLPRDPGYEQYF. In DNA, the CDR3 is TGTGCCACCCTTCCCCGGGATCCAGGCTACGAGCAGTACTTC.